The clone carrying this T cell receptor beta chain showed up just once. The antigen is unknown. The sample belongs to a study of cytomegalovirus exposure and HLA in healthy donors. Overall study findings and caveats: Analyses of presence/absence relied on an assumption of roughly uniform sequencing depth across donors. Most TCR beta V segments were productive about 90% or about 30% of the time in an earlier analysis.

The PCR contained 60 Vbeta and 13 Jbeta primers. Repertoires were generated with immunoSEQ multiplex PCR, while TCRdb's copy carries only in-frame clones and drops some. The top ten hold approximately 3% of the sample, which has about 89,000 clones, approximately 79% seen once. The TCR sequence derives from a man under 40 in good health and CMV-seronegative. Material for sequencing was PBMCs.

CDR3 loop: CASSLSSDRAATQYF. In DNA form, the CDR3 reads TGTGCCAGCAGTTTATCGTCGGACAGGGCCGCTACGCAGTATTTT. This chain links TRBV28 with TRBJ2-3, with 8 bases fitting TRBD1. The CDR3 is 15 residues long. In germline, CDR1 is MDHEN, CDR2 SYDVKM. The ends lost 1 base at V and 8 bases at J; junction bases unmatched: 8.